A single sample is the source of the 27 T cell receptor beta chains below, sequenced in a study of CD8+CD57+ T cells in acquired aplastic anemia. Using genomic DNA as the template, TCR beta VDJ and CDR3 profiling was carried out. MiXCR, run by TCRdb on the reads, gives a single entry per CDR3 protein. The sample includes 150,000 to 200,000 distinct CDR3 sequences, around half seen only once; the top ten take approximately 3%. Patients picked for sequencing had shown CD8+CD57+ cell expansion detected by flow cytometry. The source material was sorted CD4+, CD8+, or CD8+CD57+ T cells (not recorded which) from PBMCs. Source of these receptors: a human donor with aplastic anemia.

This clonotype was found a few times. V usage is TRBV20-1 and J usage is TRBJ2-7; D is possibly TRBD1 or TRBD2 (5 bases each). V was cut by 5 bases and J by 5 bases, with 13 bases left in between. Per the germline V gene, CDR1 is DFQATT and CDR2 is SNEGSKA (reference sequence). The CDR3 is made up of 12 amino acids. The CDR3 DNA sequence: TGCAGTGCTTTGGGCCAGGGAGACGAGCAGTACTTC. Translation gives CSALGQGDEQYF.

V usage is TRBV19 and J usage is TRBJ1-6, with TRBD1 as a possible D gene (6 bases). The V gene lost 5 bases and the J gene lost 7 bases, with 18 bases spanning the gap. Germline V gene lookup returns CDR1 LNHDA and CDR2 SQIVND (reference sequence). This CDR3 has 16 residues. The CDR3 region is CASSQTGSSPNSPLHF. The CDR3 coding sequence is TGTGCCAGTAGTCAAACAGGGTCTTCACCGAATTCACCCCTCCACTTT.

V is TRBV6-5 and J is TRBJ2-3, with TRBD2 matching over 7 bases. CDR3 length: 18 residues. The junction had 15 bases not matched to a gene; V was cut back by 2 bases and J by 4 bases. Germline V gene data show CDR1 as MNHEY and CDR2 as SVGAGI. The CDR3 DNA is TGTGCCAGCAGTTACGGGATCCTAAGCGGTACTAGCGCAGATACGCAGTATTTT. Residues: CASSYGILSGTSADTQYF.

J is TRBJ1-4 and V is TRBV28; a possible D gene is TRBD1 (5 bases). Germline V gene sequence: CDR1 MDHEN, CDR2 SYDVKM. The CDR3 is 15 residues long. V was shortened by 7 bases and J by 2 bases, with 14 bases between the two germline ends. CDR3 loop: CASTPGGGTNEKLFF. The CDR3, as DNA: TGTGCCAGCACCCCGGGGGGGGGGACTAATGAAAAACTGTTTTTT.

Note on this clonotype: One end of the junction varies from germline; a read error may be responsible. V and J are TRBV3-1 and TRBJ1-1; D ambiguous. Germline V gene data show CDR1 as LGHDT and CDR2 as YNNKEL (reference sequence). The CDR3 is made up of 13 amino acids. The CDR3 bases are TGTGCCAGCAGCCAATTCTTGAAGACTGAAGCTTTCTTT. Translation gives CASSQFLKTEAFF.

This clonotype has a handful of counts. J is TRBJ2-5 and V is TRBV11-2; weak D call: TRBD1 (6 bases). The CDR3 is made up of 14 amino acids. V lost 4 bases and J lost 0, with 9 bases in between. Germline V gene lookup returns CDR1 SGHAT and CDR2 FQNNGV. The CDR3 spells CASSSYRDQETQYF. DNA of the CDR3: TGTGCCAGCAGCTCGTACAGGGACCAAGAGACCCAGTACTTC.

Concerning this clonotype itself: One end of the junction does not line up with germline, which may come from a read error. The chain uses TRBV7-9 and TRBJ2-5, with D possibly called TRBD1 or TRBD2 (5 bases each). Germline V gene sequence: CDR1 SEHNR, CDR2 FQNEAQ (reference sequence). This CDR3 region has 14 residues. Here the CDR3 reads CACSRDPAPNEQYF. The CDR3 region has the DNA TGTGCCTGCAGCCGGGACCCAGCCCCGAATGAGCAGTACTTC.

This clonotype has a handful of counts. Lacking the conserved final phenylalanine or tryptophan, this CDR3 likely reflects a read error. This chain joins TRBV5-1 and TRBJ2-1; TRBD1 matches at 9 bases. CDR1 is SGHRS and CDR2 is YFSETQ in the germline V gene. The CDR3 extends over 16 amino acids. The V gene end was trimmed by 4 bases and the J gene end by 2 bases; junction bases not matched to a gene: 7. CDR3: CASSAGTGLPYNEQFI. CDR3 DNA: TGCGCCAGCAGCGCCGGGACAGGGCTCCCCTACAATGAGCAGTTCATC.

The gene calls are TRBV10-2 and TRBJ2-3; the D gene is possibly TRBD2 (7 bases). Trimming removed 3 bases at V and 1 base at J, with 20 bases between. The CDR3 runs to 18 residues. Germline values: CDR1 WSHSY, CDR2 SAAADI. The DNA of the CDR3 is TGCGCCAGCAGTGATGGATCGGGGGGCTTATCCGGCACAGATACGCAGTATTTT. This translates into CASSDGSGGLSGTDTQYF.

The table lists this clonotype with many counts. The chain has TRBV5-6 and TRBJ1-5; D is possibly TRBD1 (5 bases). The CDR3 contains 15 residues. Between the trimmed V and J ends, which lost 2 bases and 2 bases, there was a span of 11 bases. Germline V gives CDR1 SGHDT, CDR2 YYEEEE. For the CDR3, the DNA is TGTGCCAGCAGCTTTAGCCAGGGCCGCAATCAGCCCCAGCATTTT. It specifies CASSFSQGRNQPQHF.

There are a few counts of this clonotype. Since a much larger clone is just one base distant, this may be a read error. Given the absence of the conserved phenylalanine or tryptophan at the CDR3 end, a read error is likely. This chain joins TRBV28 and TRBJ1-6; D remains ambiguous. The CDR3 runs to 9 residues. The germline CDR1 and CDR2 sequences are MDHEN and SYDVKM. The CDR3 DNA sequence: TGTGCAGCAGGTTCACCCCTCCACCTT. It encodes CAAGSPLHL.

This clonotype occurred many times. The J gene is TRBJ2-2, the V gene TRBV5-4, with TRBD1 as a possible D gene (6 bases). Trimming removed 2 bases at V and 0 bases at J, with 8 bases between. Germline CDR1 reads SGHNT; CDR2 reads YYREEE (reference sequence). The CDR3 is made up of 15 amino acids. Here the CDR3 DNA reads TGTGCCAGCAGCTTAGGGACACCGAACACCGGGGAGCTGTTTTTT. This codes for CASSLGTPNTGELFF. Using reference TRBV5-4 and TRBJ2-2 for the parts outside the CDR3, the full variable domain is ETGVTQSPTHLIKTRGQQVTLRCSSQSGHNTVSWYQQALGQGPQFIFQYYREEENGRGNFPPRFSGLQFPNYSSELNVNALELDDSALYLCASSLGTPNTGELFFGEGSRLTVL.

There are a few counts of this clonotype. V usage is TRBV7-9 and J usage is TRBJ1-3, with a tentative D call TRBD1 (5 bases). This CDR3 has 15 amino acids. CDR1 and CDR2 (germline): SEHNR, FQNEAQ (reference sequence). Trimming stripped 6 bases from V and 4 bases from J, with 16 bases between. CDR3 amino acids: CASSRDTGGGNTIYF. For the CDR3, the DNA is TGTGCCAGCAGTCGCGACACAGGCGGAGGAAACACCATATATTTT.

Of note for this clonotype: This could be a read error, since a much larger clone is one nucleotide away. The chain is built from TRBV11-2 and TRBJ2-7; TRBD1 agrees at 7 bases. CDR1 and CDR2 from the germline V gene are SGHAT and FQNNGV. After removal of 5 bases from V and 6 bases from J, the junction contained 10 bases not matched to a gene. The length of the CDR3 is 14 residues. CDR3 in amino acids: CASSTGQEASEQYF. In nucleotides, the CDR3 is TGTGCCAGCAGCACCGGACAGGAGGCGAGCGAGCAGTACTTC.

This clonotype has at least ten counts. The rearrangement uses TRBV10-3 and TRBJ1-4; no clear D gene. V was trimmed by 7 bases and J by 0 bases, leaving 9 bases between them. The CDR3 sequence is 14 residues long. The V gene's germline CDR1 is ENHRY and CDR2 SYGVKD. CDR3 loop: CAIKGSATNEKLFF. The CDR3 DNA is TGTGCCATCAAAGGGTCTGCAACTAATGAAAAACTGTTTTTT.

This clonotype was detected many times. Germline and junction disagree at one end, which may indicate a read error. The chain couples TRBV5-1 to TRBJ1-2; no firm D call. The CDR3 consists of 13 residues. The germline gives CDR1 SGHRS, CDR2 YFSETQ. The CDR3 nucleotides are TGTGCCAGCAGCCCCGACGGTAACTATGGCTACACCTTC. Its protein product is CASSPDGNYGYTF.

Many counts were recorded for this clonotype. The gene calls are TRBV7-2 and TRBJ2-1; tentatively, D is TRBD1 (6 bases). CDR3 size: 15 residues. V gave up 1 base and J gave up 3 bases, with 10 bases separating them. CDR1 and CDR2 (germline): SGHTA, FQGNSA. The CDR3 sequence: CASSLERGGYNEQFF. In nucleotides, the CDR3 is TGTGCCAGCAGCTTAGAAAGAGGGGGCTACAATGAGCAGTTCTTC.

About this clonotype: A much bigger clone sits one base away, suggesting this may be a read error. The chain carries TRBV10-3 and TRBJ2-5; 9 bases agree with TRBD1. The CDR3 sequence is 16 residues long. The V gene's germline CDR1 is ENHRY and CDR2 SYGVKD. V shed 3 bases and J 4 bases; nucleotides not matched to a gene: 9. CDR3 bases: TGTGCCATCAGTGACCGCCCGGGACAGGGAAGAGAGACCCAGTACTTC. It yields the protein CAISDRPGQGRETQYF.

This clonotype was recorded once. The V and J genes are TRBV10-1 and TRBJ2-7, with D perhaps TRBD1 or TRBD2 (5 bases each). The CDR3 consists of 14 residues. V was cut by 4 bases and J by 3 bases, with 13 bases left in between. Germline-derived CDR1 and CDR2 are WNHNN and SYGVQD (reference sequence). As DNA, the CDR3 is TGCGCCAGCAGTGCAGAGGGGCCTAACTACGAGCAGTACTTC. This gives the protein CASSAEGPNYEQYF.

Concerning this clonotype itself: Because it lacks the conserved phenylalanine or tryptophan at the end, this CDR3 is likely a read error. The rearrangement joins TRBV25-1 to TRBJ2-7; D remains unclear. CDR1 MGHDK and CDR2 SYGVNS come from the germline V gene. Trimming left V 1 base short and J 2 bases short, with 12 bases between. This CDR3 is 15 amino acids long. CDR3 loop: CASSELGINPYEQYL. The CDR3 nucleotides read TGTGCCAGCAGTGAATTGGGTATTAACCCCTACGAGCAGTACCTC.

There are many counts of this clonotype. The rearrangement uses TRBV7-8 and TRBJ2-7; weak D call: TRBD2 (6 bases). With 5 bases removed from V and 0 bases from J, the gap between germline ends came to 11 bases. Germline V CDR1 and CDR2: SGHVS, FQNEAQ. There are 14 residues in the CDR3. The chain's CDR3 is CASSHGGSSYEQYF. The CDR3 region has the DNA TGTGCCAGCAGCCACGGGGGTAGCTCCTACGAGCAGTACTTC.

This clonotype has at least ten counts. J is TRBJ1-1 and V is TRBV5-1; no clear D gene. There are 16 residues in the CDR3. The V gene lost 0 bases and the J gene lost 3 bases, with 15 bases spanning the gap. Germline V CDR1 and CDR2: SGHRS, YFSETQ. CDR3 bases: TGCGCCAGCAGCTTGGAGGAGGGAAGTGGGTACACTGAAGCTTTCTTT. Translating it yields CASSLEEGSGYTEAFF.

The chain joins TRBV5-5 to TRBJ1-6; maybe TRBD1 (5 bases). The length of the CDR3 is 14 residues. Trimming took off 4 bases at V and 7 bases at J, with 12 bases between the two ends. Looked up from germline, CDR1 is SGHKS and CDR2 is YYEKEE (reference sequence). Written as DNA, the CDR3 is TGTGCCAGCAGCCCCCGGACAATCAATTCACCCCTCCACTTT. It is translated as CASSPRTINSPLHF.

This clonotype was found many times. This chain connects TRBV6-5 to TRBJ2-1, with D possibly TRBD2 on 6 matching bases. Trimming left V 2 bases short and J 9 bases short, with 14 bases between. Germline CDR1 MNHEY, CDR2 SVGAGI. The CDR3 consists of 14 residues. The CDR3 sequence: CASSYRDGGSEQFF. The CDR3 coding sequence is TGTGCCAGCAGTTACCGGGACGGAGGGAGTGAGCAGTTCTTC.

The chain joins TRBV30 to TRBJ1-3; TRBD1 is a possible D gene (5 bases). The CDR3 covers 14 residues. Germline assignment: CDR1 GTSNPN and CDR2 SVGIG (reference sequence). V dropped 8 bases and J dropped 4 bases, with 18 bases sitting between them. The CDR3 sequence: CASDRPGTGNTIYF. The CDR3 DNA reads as TGTGCCAGCGACCGGCCCGGGACGGGAAACACCATATATTTT.

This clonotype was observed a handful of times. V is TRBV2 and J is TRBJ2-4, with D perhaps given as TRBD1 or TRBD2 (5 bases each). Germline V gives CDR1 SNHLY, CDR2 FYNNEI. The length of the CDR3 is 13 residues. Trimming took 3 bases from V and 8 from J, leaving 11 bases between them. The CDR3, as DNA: TGTGCCAGCAGTGACCAGGGAGTGGACATTCAGTACTTC. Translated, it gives CASSDQGVDIQYF.

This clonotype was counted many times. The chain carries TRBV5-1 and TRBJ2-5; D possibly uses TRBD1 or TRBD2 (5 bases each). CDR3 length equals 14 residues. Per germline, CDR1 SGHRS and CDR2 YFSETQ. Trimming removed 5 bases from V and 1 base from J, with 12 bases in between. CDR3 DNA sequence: TGCGCCAGCAGTCTTCAGGGACCCCAAGAGACCCAGTACTTC. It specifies CASSLQGPQETQYF.